The 21 T cell receptor beta chains listed next were all sequenced from one sample in a study of regulatory T cells in long-lasting Graves disease. Library construction for TCR beta used iRepertoire HTBI primers and Arm-PCR of CDR3 regions. Via MiXCR, TCRdb re-called the multiplex PCR reads, giving one row per CDR3 protein. The sample consists of about 400,000 distinct CDR3 sequences, around 21% of them appearing once. Indicated time point: persistent/refractory GD, antithyroid drugs over 5 years with positive TRAb. PBMCs provided the RNA from which the TCR library was made. The sample consisted of peripheral blood mononuclear cells (PBMCs), taken when the disease was refractory, from a patient treated with antithyroid drugs. These receptors were collected from a female donor with Graves disease.

The sample holds a few counts of this clonotype. The chain uses TRBV20-1 and TRBJ1-3, with 10 bases matching TRBD1. The V and J ends lost 5 bases and 2 bases, in that order; junction bases with no gene match: 6. The CDR3 spans 15 residues. CDR1 and CDR2 (germline): DFQATT, SNEGSKA (reference sequence). Here the CDR3 reads CSAGRQGATGNTIYF. The CDR3 DNA reads TGCAGTGCTGGAAGACAGGGGGCAACTGGAAACACCATATATTTT.

In its sample, this clonotype was seen a few times. One end of the junction is discordant with germline, which a read error may explain. CDR3 residues: CASSIPLRGTLIF. For the CDR3, the DNA is TGTGCCAGTAGTATACCTCTGAGGGGAACCCTTATTTTC. J is TRBJ2-5 and V is TRBV19; D might be TRBD1 or TRBD2, each matching 5 bases. The CDR3 totals 13 residues. In germline, CDR1 is LNHDA, CDR2 SQIVND (reference sequence).

This clonotype was recorded a few times. The V and J genes are TRBV15 and TRBJ2-2; 9 bases map to TRBD1. CDR3 length: 16 amino acids. J gave up 9 bases and V 0 bases, and 8 bases lay outside the gene matches. In germline, CDR1 is LNHNV, CDR2 YYDKDF (reference sequence). CDR3 residues: CATSREATGGSRELFF. The CDR3 DNA reads as TGTGCCACCAGCAGAGAGGCAACAGGGGGCTCGCGGGAGCTGTTTTTT.

The rearrangement uses TRBV5-1 and TRBJ2-2, with a possible D match to TRBD2 (6 bases). The V and J ends lost 1 base and 2 bases respectively, with 9 bases between them. CDR3 size: 15 residues. CDR1 SGHRS and CDR2 YFSETQ come from the germline V gene. The CDR3 coding sequence is TGCGCCAGCAGCTTGACGGGGGAAAACACCGGGGAGCTGTTTTTT. This sequence encodes CASSLTGENTGELFF.

This clonotype was recorded many times. The J gene is TRBJ2-2, the V gene TRBV2; TRBD2 agrees at 11 bases. V lost 6 bases to trimming and J lost 7 bases; unmatched junction nucleotides: 4. The CDR3 consists of 14 residues. Per germline, CDR1 SNHLY and CDR2 FYNNEI. Here the CDR3 reads CASSTGTSGGELFF. The CDR3 DNA reads as TGTGCCAGCAGCACCGGGACTAGCGGCGGGGAGCTGTTTTTT.

This clonotype has ten or more counts. The V call is TRBV7-9, the J call TRBJ1-1; no reliable D call. Germline V gene lookup returns CDR1 SEHNR and CDR2 FQNEAQ (reference sequence). The CDR3 is made up of 14 amino acids. The ends were cut back, 5 bases at V and 2 bases at J, with 12 bases in the middle. The CDR3 reads CASSPVGTNTEAFF. In DNA, the CDR3 is TGTGCCAGCAGCCCAGTCGGAACCAACACTGAAGCTTTCTTT.

The CDR3 reads CSVAWGSSTGELFF. In DNA, the CDR3 is TGCAGCGTTGCGTGGGGCAGTAGCACCGGGGAGCTGTTTTTT. J is TRBJ2-2 and V is TRBV29-1; possibly TRBD1 for D (5 bases). Trimming cost V 4 bases and J 4 bases, with 13 bases left between them. The CDR3 loop spans 14 amino acids. Germline V lookup: CDR1 SQVTM, CDR2 ANQGSEA.

Comment on this clonotype: One end of the junction fails to match germline, which may point to a read error. The chain links TRBV6-1 to TRBJ2-5; TRBD2 matches 8 bases. Germline loops: CDR1 MNHNS, CDR2 SASEGT. The CDR3 length is 13 residues. The CDR3 DNA reads TGTGCCAGCAGTGGAATCCAGCGGGAGAGCCAGTACTTC. Translating it yields CASSGIQRESQYF.

This clonotype was seen repeatedly, ten times or more. The V gene is TRBV7-2, the J gene TRBJ2-7; D is possibly TRBD1 (6 bases). The CDR3 is 15 amino acids. The V end was cut by 1 base, the J end by 2 bases, with 12 bases between. The germline CDR1 and CDR2 sequences are SGHTA and FQGNSA. The CDR3 here is CASSLEGGTTYEQYF. For the CDR3, the DNA is TGTGCCAGCAGCTTAGAAGGGGGAACTACCTACGAGCAGTACTTC.

The rearrangement uses TRBV29-1 and TRBJ2-2; D might be TRBD2 (7 bases). The CDR3 length is 13 residues. Germline CDR1 reads SQVTM; CDR2 reads ANQGSEA. The V gene lost 5 bases and the J gene lost 4 bases, with 11 bases spanning the gap. The CDR3 reads CSVSGGGTGELFF. CDR3 DNA sequence: TGCAGCGTTTCGGGGGGCGGCACCGGGGAGCTGTTTTTT.

Only a few counts were recorded for this clonotype. The chain employs TRBV2 and TRBJ2-1; no firm D call. Germline V gene data show CDR1 as SNHLY and CDR2 as FYNNEI. The CDR3 is 14 residues long. Trimming stripped 2 bases from V and 7 bases from J, with 12 bases between. CDR3 coding DNA: TGTGCCAGCAGTGAACCTCCCCTGAGGAATGAGCAGTTCTTC. Its protein is CASSEPPLRNEQFF.

About this clonotype itself: Possible read error: a much larger clone is one base away. The chain carries TRBV11-2 and TRBJ2-7; weak D call: TRBD1 (5 bases). CDR3 length equals 14 residues. Trimming removed 5 bases from V and 5 bases from J, with 16 bases in between. CDR1 and CDR2 from the germline V gene are SGHAT and FQNNGV. CDR3 sequence (DNA): TGTGCCAGCAGCCCCCAGGGTCTCAGCCACGAGCAGTACTTC. This gives the protein CASSPQGLSHEQYF.

The chain links TRBV29-1 to TRBJ1-2, with 11 bases that match TRBD1. CDR1 and CDR2 from the germline V gene are SQVTM and ANQGSEA. V was clipped by 3 bases and J by 2 bases; unmatched bases: 5. The CDR3 has 15 residues. The CDR3: CSVDTGTGGNYGYTF. DNA of the CDR3: TGCAGCGTTGATACCGGGACAGGGGGAAACTATGGCTACACCTTC. Drawing the rest from reference TRBV29-1 and TRBJ1-2, the complete variable domain is SAVISQKPSRDICQRGTSLTIQCQVDSQVTMMFWYRQQPGQSLTLIATANQGSEATYESGFVIDKFPISRPNLTFSTLTVSNMSPEDSSIYLCSVDTGTGGNYGYTFGSGTRLTVV.

This clonotype was counted many times. The V and J genes are TRBV2 and TRBJ1-4; D is unresolved. CDR1 and CDR2 from the germline V gene are SNHLY and FYNNEI. CDR3 size: 12 residues. The V end lost 2 bases, the J end lost 7 bases, and 5 bases lay between the germline ends. As DNA, the CDR3 is TGTGCCAGCAGTGAAATGGGTGAAAAACTGTTTTTT. Protein product: CASSEMGEKLFF.

V and J are TRBV28 and TRBJ2-1, with 9 nucleotides matching TRBD2. The CDR3 extends over 15 amino acids. The germline CDR1 and CDR2 sequences are MDHEN and SYDVKM. Losses at the gene ends were 3 bases for V and 6 bases for J; bases not matched to a gene: 6. In DNA, the CDR3 is TGTGCCAGCAGTTTGGTTATTAGCGGGAGCAATGAGCAGTTCTTC. Amino acids: CASSLVISGSNEQFF.

The rearrangement joins TRBV7-2 to TRBJ2-7; TRBD2 aligns across 9 bases. This CDR3 spans 14 amino acids. CDR1 SGHTA and CDR2 FQGNSA come from the germline V gene. V shed 1 base and J 6 bases; nucleotides not matched to a gene: 4. The CDR3 reads CASSLEPLAGEQYF. CDR3 in DNA: TGTGCCAGCAGCTTAGAACCACTAGCGGGCGAGCAGTACTTC.

The rearrangement links TRBV30 to TRBJ2-1, with 12 bases fitting TRBD2. CDR1 GTSNPN and CDR2 SVGIG come from the germline V gene (reference sequence). CDR3 length equals 19 residues. After removal of 0 bases from V and 0 bases from J, the junction contained 9 bases not matched to a gene. The CDR3 sequence is CAWSVSSSGRASSYNEQFF. The CDR3 nucleotides are TGTGCCTGGAGTGTGTCGTCTAGCGGGAGGGCCAGCTCCTACAATGAGCAGTTCTTC.

At least ten counts were recorded for this clonotype. The rearrangement joins TRBV20-1 to TRBJ1-6; weak D call: TRBD1 (5 bases). The CDR3 covers 17 residues. CDR1 and CDR2 (germline): DFQATT, SNEGSKA (reference sequence). The V gene lost 6 bases and the J gene lost 10 bases, with 28 bases spanning the gap. The CDR3 region is CSAHALGAGLAESPLHF. The CDR3, as DNA: TGCAGTGCCCACGCTTTAGGGGCGGGCCTGGCCGAGTCACCCCTCCACTTT.

The V gene is TRBV28, the J gene TRBJ2-7; D not resolved. The J call may be incorrect, as the DNA end agrees better with TRBJ2-5. This CDR3 has 13 residues. Per germline, CDR1 MDHEN and CDR2 SYDVKM. CDR3 sequence reads: CASSLIPKETQYF. In nucleotides, the CDR3 is TGTGCCAGCAGTTTAATCCCGAAAGAGACCCAGTACTTC.

The table lists this clonotype with a few counts. The rearrangement uses TRBV20-1 and TRBJ2-7; D possibly corresponds to TRBD1 (7 bases). The V gene lost 5 bases and the J gene lost 2 bases, with 16 bases spanning the gap. The CDR3 extends over 14 amino acids. Per germline, CDR1 DFQATT and CDR2 SNEGSKA (reference sequence). The CDR3 DNA reads as TGCAGTGCTCCCGTTCAGGGGGGAGCCTACGAGCAGTACTTC. As protein: CSAPVQGGAYEQYF.

This clonotype has ten or more counts. The gene calls are TRBV7-9 and TRBJ1-2, with a possible D match to TRBD1 (6 bases). The CDR3 is 15 residues long. Trimming shortened V by 1 base and J by 2 bases, and 11 bases separated the two germline ends. Germline CDR1 and CDR2: SEHNR and FQNEAQ (reference sequence). This chain's CDR3 is CASSLVLQGNYGYTF. The CDR3 bases are TGTGCCAGCAGCTTAGTACTGCAGGGGAACTATGGCTACACCTTC.